The rows below give T cell receptor beta chains drawn from one sample of a study of PD-1 blockade in classical Hodgkin lymphoma. Libraries were prepared by immunoSEQ multiplex PCR; TCRdb keeps only in-frame clonotypes and omits some of them. This sample has approximately 19,000 clones, with roughly three quarters found just once. Sequences were derived from peripheral blood mononuclear cells (PBMCs), sampled before the fourth cycle of nivolumab. These receptors originate from a human donor with classical Hodgkin lymphoma. CDR3s include the opening cysteine and the closing phenylalanine or tryptophan. D genes are given only for firm matches. A clone size is listed for some rows: how often the clone was seen (once, few, many), or a class if it is expanded.

. TRBJ1-5 . TRBV28 CASKPGRFYSNQPQHF TGTGCCAGCAAACCAGGACGGTTTTATAGCAATCAGCCCCAGCATTTT
TRBD2 TRBJ2-1 . TRBV5-1 CASSLDWTSGYNEQFF TGCGCCAGCAGCTTGGACTGGACTAGCGGCTACAATGAGCAGTTCTTC
. TRBJ2-2 . TRBV28 CASSLEGAKRSRELFF TGTGCCAGCAGTTTAGAAGGGGCTAAACGCTCCCGGGAGCTGTTTTTT
. TRBJ2-6 few TRBV5-1 CASSTSGANVLTF TGCGCCAGCAGCACGTCTGGGGCCAACGTCCTGACTTTC
. TRBJ1-5 . TRBV19 CASSIDPNQPQHF TGTGCCAGTAGTATAGACCCCAATCAGCCCCAGCATTTT
. TRBJ2-2 . TRBV6-1 CASSERSLNTGELFF TGTGCCAGCAGTGAACGGTCTCTGAACACCGGGGAGCTGTTTTTT
TRBD2 TRBJ2-4 . TRBV7-2 CASSRIRGDQNIQYF TGTGCCAGCAGCCGAATCCGGGGGGACCAAAACATTCAGTACTTC
. TRBJ1-3 . TRBV11-3 CASSLVQGRSGNTIYF TGTGCCAGCAGCTTAGTTCAGGGAAGGTCTGGAAACACCATATATTTT
. TRBJ2-5 . TRBV6-9 CASSEVQLGTQYF TGTGCCAGCAGTGAAGTCCAGCTTGGGACCCAGTACTTC
. TRBJ2-2 . TRBV28 CASSPGYNTGELFF TGTGCCAGCAGCCCGGGGTACAACACCGGGGAGCTGTTTTTT
. TRBJ2-5 . TRBV7-2 CASSLVRVRGPETQYF TGTGCCAGCAGCTTAGTAAGGGTCCGAGGGCCAGAGACCCAGTACTTC
. TRBJ1-1 . TRBV29-1 CSVEKGRNTEAFF TGCAGCGTTGAAAAAGGACGGAACACTGAAGCTTTCTTT
. TRBJ2-1 . TRBV27 CASSLYAGTSNEQFF TGTGCCAGCAGTTTATATGCGGGCACGTCGAATGAGCAGTTCTTC
TRBD1 TRBJ1-2 . TRBV20-1 CSASGTAGYTF TGCAGTGCCTCTGGGACAGCTGGCTACACCTTC
. TRBJ2-7 once TRBV14 CASSRARVGRSFPGTYEQYF TGTGCCAGCAGCCGGGCAAGAGTGGGCAGGAGCTTTCCCGGGACCTACGAGCAGTACTTC
. TRBJ2-1 . TRBV4-3 CASSQDASSYNEQFF TGCGCCAGCAGCCAAGATGCCAGCTCCTACAATGAGCAGTTCTTC
TRBD1 TRBJ1-4 . TRBV7-2 CASSPQGEVIEKLFF TGTGCCAGCAGCCCTCAGGGGGAAGTAATTGAAAAACTGTTTTTT
TRBD2 TRBJ2-4 . TRBV5-1 CASSLGLQAGGSKNIQYF TGCGCCAGCAGCCTCGGACTACAGGCCGGGGGGTCAAAAAACATTCAGTACTTC
. TRBJ1-2 . TRBV7-9 CASSGGYGYTF TGTGCCAGCAGTGGAGGGTATGGCTACACCTTC
. TRBJ1-1 . TRBV14 CASSPAGALNTEAFF TGTGCCAGCAGCCCCGCGGGGGCGCTGAACACTGAAGCTTTCTTT
. TRBJ1-6 once TRBV7-2 CATASFSYNSPLHF TGTGCCACCGCATCTTTCTCCTATAATTCACCCCTCCACTTT
. TRBJ1-5 . TRBV15 CATSSSQGGNQPQHF TGTGCCACCAGCAGTAGTCAGGGAGGAAATCAGCCCCAGCATTTT
. TRBJ1-3 . TRBV28 CASGGVISGNTIYF TGTGCCAGCGGGGGGGTAATCTCTGGAAACACCATATATTTT
. TRBJ2-3 . TRBV28 CASSLGGTQYF TGTGCCAGCAGTTTGGGGGGCACGCAGTATTTT
. TRBJ1-2 . TRBV28 CASSLSFKADITF TGTGCCAGCAGTTTATCGTTTAAGGCCGACATCACCTTC
. TRBJ1-5 once TRBV6-6 CASRAFSNQPQHF TGTGCCAGCAGGGCGTTTAGCAATCAGCCCCAGCATTTT
TRBD1 TRBJ1-2 . TRBV6-9 CASSVTGQGVYGYTF TGTGCCAGCAGTGTTACAGGGCAGGGGGTCTATGGCTACACCTTC
TRBD1 TRBJ1-1 once TRBV19 CASSIRDSTLNTEAFF TGTGCCAGTAGTATAAGGGACAGCACTTTGAACACTGAAGCTTTCTTT
TRBD2 TRBJ2-5 few TRBV9 CASSVAPGLAGATLGETQYF TGTGCCAGCAGCGTTGCCCCCGGACTAGCGGGAGCGACCCTAGGAGAGACCCAGTACTTC
. TRBJ2-2 once TRBV9 CASSVVRGGELFF TGTGCCAGCAGCGTCGTCCGTGGCGGGGAGCTGTTTTTT
. TRBJ2-1 once TRBV4-3 CASSQAEGSSYNEQFF TGCGCCAGCAGCCAAGCGGAGGGTAGCTCCTACAATGAGCAGTTCTTC
. TRBJ2-5 . TRBV27 CASRRDTQETQYF TGTGCCAGCAGACGGGACACCCAAGAGACCCAGTACTTC
. TRBJ2-2 few TRBV19 CASSIFGSGELFF TGTGCCAGTAGTATCTTCGGGTCCGGGGAGCTGTTTTTT
. TRBJ2-1 . TRBV5-1 CASSLGPSAKLYNEQFF TGCGCCAGCAGCTTAGGGCCCTCCGCGAAGCTTTACAATGAGCAGTTCTTC
TRBD2 TRBJ2-1 . TRBV9 CASSLLADNEQFF TGTGCCAGCAGCTTACTAGCGGACAATGAGCAGTTCTTC
. TRBJ1-2 . TRBV6-5 CASSYGGVGYGYTF TGTGCCAGCAGTTACGGGGGGGTGGGCTATGGCTACACCTTC
. TRBJ2-3 once TRBV4-3 CASSQDMLAVDTQYF TGCGCCAGCAGCCAAGACATGCTAGCTGTAGATACGCAGTATTTT
TRBD2 TRBJ2-3 . TRBV27 CASSFTRATSGTDTQYF TGTGCCAGCAGTTTTACCCGGGCGACTAGCGGCACAGATACGCAGTATTTT
TRBD2 TRBJ2-5 . TRBV5-1 CASRPGLAGGLEETQYF TGCGCCAGCAGACCGGGACTAGCGGGGGGGCTGGAAGAGACCCAGTACTTC
. TRBJ2-3 . TRBV7-6 CASSLLRTDTQYF TGTGCCAGCAGCTTATTGCGCACAGATACGCAGTATTTT
. TRBJ1-2 . TRBV20-1 CSADGDGYTF TGCAGTGCCGACGGAGATGGCTACACCTTC
TRBD1 TRBJ1-5 . TRBV9 CASSAQGWVNQPQHF TGTGCCAGCAGCGCACAGGGGTGGGTCAATCAGCCCCAGCATTTT
. TRBJ2-5 . TRBV7-7 CASSPSGQGGLETQYF TGTGCCAGCAGCCCTAGCGGACAGGGAGGTTTAGAGACCCAGTACTTC
. TRBJ2-1 . TRBV9 CASSDTRREPAGLF TGTGCCAGCAGCGATACCCGCCGGGAACCCGCGGGGCTCTTC
. TRBJ2-5 . TRBV19 CASSKVGDKRETQYF TGTGCCAGTAGTAAGGTTGGGGATAAGCGGGAGACCCAGTACTTC
TRBD1 TRBJ1-3 . TRBV10-3 CAITAGRGLGNTIYF TGTGCCATCACCGCCGGCAGGGGGCTCGGGAACACCATATATTTT
. TRBJ1-1 once TRBV9 CASSLRDDTEAFF TGTGCCAGCAGCCTCAGAGATGACACTGAAGCTTTCTTT
TRBD2 TRBJ2-5 . TRBV7-2 CAGSGGLAGKETQYF TGTGCCGGCAGCGGGGGACTAGCGGGTAAAGAGACCCAGTACTTC
TRBD1 TRBJ2-7 . TRBV5-1 CASSASGTGGEQYF TGCGCCAGCAGCGCCTCCGGGACAGGGGGCGAGCAGTACTTC
. TRBJ2-1 few TRBV27 CASSLSDGIYNEQFF TGTGCCAGCAGTTTATCGGACGGCATTTACAATGAGCAGTTCTTC
TRBD1 TRBJ2-2 medium-sized TRBV5-8 CASSLRTGLNTGELFF TGTGCCAGCAGCTTGAGGACAGGGCTGAACACCGGGGAGCTGTTTTTT
. TRBJ1-1 . TRBV19 CASSLRGLNTEAFF TGTGCCAGTAGTCTCCGAGGATTGAACACTGAAGCTTTCTTT
TRBD1 TRBJ1-2 . TRBV6-5 CASSVTGQGVYGYTF TGTGCCAGCAGTGTTACAGGGCAGGGGGTCTATGGCTACACCTTC
TRBD1 TRBJ2-3 . TRBV2 CASVTGGLADTQYF TGTGCCAGCGTGACAGGGGGCTTGGCAGATACGCAGTATTTT
. TRBJ2-7 . TRBV10-3 CAISDNYPYEQYF TGTGCCATCAGTGATAATTACCCCTACGAGCAGTACTTC